The present entry profiles one T cell receptor beta chain with its context. The J segment lost 4 bases and the V segment lost 0 bases, leaving 3 bases of the junction unmatched. The CDR3 is 16 residues long. The germline CDR1 and CDR2 sequences are SGHVS and FQNEAQ. This record belongs to a study of blood T cell repertoires in COVID-19. Study context: Acute and convalescent COVID-19 specimens originated in the United States, Italy and Spain. PBMCs, B-cell-depleted T cells, or T cells were the source of the cDNA or gDNA that made up the material.

Assignment of participants to cohorts was predicated upon participant-reported clinical history. In the study's own analysis: Estimates of nucleated cell counts were drawn from the amplification of reference gene primers. Only in-frame clones appear in the TCRdb table, and some are missing; sequencing was by immunoSEQ multiplex PCR. V and J calls and clone size are as listed in that table; D and trimming were resolved from the DNA. The table lists under 250,000 clones, just under 85% of them singletons, with approximately 1.3% in the top ten. The sequence was obtained from a woman aged 35 to 49 with acute COVID-19. The sample taken for sequencing was PBMCs or T cells enriched from blood (not recorded which). V and J are TRBV7-8 and TRBJ1-5; 10 nucleotides match TRBD1. The CDR3 loop is CASSLARGQGNQPQHF. CDR3 DNA sequence: TGTGCCAGCAGCTTAGCTAGGGGACAGGGGAATCAGCCCCAGCATTTT.